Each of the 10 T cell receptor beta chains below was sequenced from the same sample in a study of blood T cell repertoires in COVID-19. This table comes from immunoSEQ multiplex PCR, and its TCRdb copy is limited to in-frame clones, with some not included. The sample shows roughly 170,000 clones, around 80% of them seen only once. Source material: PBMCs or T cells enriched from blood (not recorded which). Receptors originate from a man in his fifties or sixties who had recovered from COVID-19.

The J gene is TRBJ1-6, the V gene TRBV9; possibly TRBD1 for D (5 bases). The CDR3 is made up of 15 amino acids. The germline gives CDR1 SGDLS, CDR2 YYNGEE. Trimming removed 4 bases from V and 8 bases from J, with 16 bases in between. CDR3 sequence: CASSPGPQDYSPLHF. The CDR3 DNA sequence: TGTGCCAGCAGCCCCGGGCCACAGGATTATTCACCCCTCCACTTT.

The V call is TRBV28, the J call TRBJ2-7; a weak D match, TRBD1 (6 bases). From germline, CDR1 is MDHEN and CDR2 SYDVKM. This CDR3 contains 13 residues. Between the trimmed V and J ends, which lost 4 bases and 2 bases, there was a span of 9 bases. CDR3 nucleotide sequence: TGTGCCAGCAGTTGGGGGCCCGCCTACGAGCAGTACTTC. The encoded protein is CASSWGPAYEQYF.

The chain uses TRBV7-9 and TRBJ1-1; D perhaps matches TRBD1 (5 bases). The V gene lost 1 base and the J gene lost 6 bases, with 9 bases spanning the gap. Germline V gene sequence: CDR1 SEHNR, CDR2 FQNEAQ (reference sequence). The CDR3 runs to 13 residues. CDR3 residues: CASSLGGVAEAFF. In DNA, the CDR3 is TGTGCCAGCAGCTTAGGGGGGGTGGCTGAAGCTTTCTTT.

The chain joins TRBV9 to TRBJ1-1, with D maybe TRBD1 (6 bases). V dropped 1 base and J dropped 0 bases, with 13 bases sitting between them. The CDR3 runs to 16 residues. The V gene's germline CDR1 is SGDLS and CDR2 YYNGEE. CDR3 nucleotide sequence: TGTGCCAGCAGCGTACTTAGGGGGTCGGTGAACACTGAAGCTTTCTTT. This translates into CASSVLRGSVNTEAFF. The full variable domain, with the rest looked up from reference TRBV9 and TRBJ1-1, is DSGVTQTPKHLITATGQRVTLRCSPRSGDLSVYWYQQSLDQGLQFLIQYYNGEERAKGNILERFSAQQFPDLHSELNLSSLELGDSALYFCASSVLRGSVNTEAFFGQGTRLTVV.

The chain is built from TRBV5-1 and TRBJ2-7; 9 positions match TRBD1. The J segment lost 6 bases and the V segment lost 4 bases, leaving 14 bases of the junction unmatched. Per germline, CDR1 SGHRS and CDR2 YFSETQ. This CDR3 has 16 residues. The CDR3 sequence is CASSPGAGTGLLEQYF. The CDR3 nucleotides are TGCGCCAGCAGCCCGGGGGCCGGGACAGGGTTGCTCGAGCAGTACTTC.

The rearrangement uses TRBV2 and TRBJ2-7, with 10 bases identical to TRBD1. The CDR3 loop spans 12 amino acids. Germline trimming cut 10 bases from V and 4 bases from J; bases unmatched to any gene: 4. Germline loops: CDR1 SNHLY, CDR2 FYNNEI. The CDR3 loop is CAIRTGGYEQYF. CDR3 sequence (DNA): TGTGCCATTCGGACAGGGGGGTACGAGCAGTACTTC.

CDR3 sequence: CASSFWGPKEQYF. CDR3 in DNA: TGTGCCAGCAGTTTTTGGGGCCCGAAGGAGCAGTACTTC. The chain carries TRBV27 and TRBJ2-7; TRBD1 is a possible D gene (5 bases). The CDR3 is 13 amino acids. CDR1 is MNHEY and CDR2 is SMNVEV in the germline V gene (reference sequence). Trimming left V 3 bases short and J 7 bases short, with 13 bases between.

The CDR3 spells CASSFRDRGHGYTF. CDR3 nucleotide sequence: TGTGCCAGCAGTTTTAGGGACAGGGGGCATGGCTACACCTTC. The chain links TRBV27 to TRBJ1-2; 12 nucleotides agree with TRBD1. With 3 bases clipped from V and 6 bases from J, the junction kept 2 bases outside the gene matches. Germline V gene lookup returns CDR1 MNHEY and CDR2 SMNVEV (reference sequence). This CDR3 comprises 14 residues.

DNA for the CDR3: TGTGCCATCAGGTACAGGGTTAAGGATTCACCCCTCCACTTT. It encodes CAIRYRVKDSPLHF. This chain connects TRBV10-3 to TRBJ1-6, with a weak D call TRBD1 (6 bases). Trimming pared 6 bases from V and 8 bases from J, leaving 14 bases between. Germline V gene sequence: CDR1 ENHRY, CDR2 SYGVKD. The length of the CDR3 is 14 residues.

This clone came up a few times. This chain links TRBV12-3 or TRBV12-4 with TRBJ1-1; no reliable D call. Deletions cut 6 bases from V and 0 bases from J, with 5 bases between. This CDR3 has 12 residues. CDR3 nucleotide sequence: TGTGCCAGCAGACTCCTGAACACTGAAGCTTTCTTT. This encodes CASRLLNTEAFF.